The clone carrying this T cell receptor (beta chain) occurred many times. Its specificity is unknown. The data were taken from a study of blood T cells in healthy people across ages. Sample-barcoded 5' priming and a J-beta primer mix drove a second PCR of about 6 to 11 cycles. TCRdb used MiXCR to reprocess the 5' RACE reads, holding one entry per CDR3 protein. The sample has under 1,000,000 distinct CDR3 sequences; about half are singletons. Findings and limits, study-wide: More naive CD4+ cells and higher diversity marked long-lived donors relative to aged donors.

Samples had at least 7 million PBMCs isolated from them. The length of the CDR3 is 14 residues. V lost 3 bases to trimming and J lost 7 bases; unmatched junction nucleotides: 6. Looked up from germline, CDR1 is SGHKS and CDR2 is YYEKEE (reference sequence). Sequences were obtained from blood. This chain connects TRBV5-5 to TRBJ2-5, with 10 bases that match TRBD1. The TCR comes from a man older than 75 in good health. This CDR3 is CASSWDRGGGTQYF. The CDR3 DNA follows: TGTGCCAGCAGCTGGGACAGGGGTGGAGGGACCCAGTACTTC.